Shown below are 6 T cell receptor beta chains from a single sample sequenced in a study of blood T cell repertoires in COVID-19. Assay used: immunoSEQ multiplex PCR; TCRdb lists only in-frame clones, some missing. The table lists about 260,000 clones, 88% of them singletons. The sequenced sample consisted of PBMCs or T cells enriched from blood (not recorded which). Receptor source: a woman aged 40 to 49 with acute COVID-19.

The V gene is TRBV9, the J gene TRBJ2-5; D gene ambiguous. CDR3 length equals 13 residues. Germline V gene lookup returns CDR1 SGDLS and CDR2 YYNGEE. V lost 0 bases to trimming and J lost 2 bases, with 5 bases between them. Here the CDR3 reads CASSVAQQETQYF. DNA for the CDR3: TGTGCCAGCAGCGTAGCACAGCAAGAGACCCAGTACTTC.

The chain is built from TRBV6-5 and TRBJ1-2; 7 bases are a match to TRBD1. The V and J ends lost 8 bases and 8 bases, in that order; junction bases with no gene match: 5. In germline, CDR1 is MNHEY, CDR2 SVGAGI. CDR3 length: 11 amino acids. CDR3 DNA: TGTGCCAGCGACAGGGTGTGGGGCTACACCTTC. Its protein product is CASDRVWGYTF.

The rearrangement uses TRBV27 and TRBJ2-7; TRBD1 agrees at 8 bases. The CDR3 extends over 15 amino acids. Unmatched junction bases numbered 10, after V lost 6 bases and J lost 3 bases. Germline-derived CDR1 and CDR2 are MNHEY and SMNVEV (reference sequence). CDR3 sequence (DNA): TGTGCCAGCAGCTCTACGCGACAGGGGAACTACGAGCAGTACGTC. Translated: CASSSTRQGNYEQYV.

The J gene is TRBJ2-3, the V gene TRBV24-1; D is possibly TRBD1 (6 bases). Looked up from germline, CDR1 is KGHDR and CDR2 is SFDVKD. V was pared by 4 bases and J by 6 bases, with 19 bases between. The CDR3 contains 16 residues. The CDR3 DNA reads as TGTGCCACCAGTGAGGGGCAGGGGTTGGGGCTGGATACGCAGTATTTT. Residues: CATSEGQGLGLDTQYF.

The chain joins TRBV11-3 to TRBJ2-6; D unresolved. Germline V gene data show CDR1 as SGHNT and CDR2 as YENEEA. V dropped 1 base and J dropped 0 bases, with 10 bases sitting between them. CDR3 length equals 17 residues. The CDR3 DNA sequence: TGTGCCAGCAGCTTAGGGTTAACCAGCTCTGGGGCCAACGTCCTGACTTTC. The encoded protein is CASSLGLTSSGANVLTF.

J is TRBJ2-3 and V is TRBV28, with D possibly TRBD2 on 5 matching bases. The ends were cut back, 2 bases at V and 5 bases at J, with 11 bases in the middle. The CDR3 is 14 residues long. Germline assignment: CDR1 MDHEN and CDR2 SYDVKM. The DNA of the CDR3 is TGTGCCAGCAGTTTAGAGGGTGGTGGAGATACGCAGTATTTT. As protein: CASSLEGGGDTQYF.